This paragraph reports one TCR beta chain. The antigen it recognizes is unknown. No qualities accompany the bases; no much larger clone lies one base away. The time point label, as the study defines it: at surgical resection after neoadjuvant nivolumab +/- ipilimumab. The samples were obtained from NEOSTAR, a phase 2 randomized trial that tested neoadjuvant nivolumab or nivolumab plus ipilimumab, followed by surgery, in operable NSCLC. The source of the sample is a study of neoadjuvant nivolumab and ipilimumab in lung cancer (TCRdb year 2020). In the study overall: In the NEOSTAR trial, nivolumab was administered intravenously at 3 mg/kg on days 1, 15 and 29, and the combination arm also received ipilimumab 1 mg/kg on day 1 only. Matched pretherapy and resected tumor pairs were analyzed for seven patients: four treated with nivolumab and three with nivolumab plus ipilimumab. TCR repertoires were compared between pretherapy (baseline) peripheral blood and tumors resected at surgery after neoadjuvant immune checkpoint blockade. In the trial, 44 patients with operable NSCLC were treated, of whom around 23 were randomized to nivolumab monotherapy and roughly 20 to nivolumab plus ipilimumab. The major pathologic response (MPR) rate in the intention-to-treat population in each study arm was designated as the primary trial endpoint.

The library was produced with the immunoSEQ multiplex PCR assay. From the authors' description of their analysis: Repertoires were summarized by richness and clonality, and significantly expanded and contracted clones were identified between pre- and post-therapy samples. TCRdb stores this immuneACCESS table with in-frame sequences only. Part of the clones is absent; in the studies checked, under half of the shortfall reflects unresolved V genes, and no reason is known for the rest. From that table come the V and J calls and clone size; the DNA was used to work out D and trimming. In all, the sample holds about 18,000 clones, and roughly three quarters of those were seen once. Roughly 7% of the sample is taken by the ten largest. Germline trimming amounts to 3 bases on V and 4 bases on J, with 7 as the count of junction bases outside the gene matches. CDR1 and CDR2 (SEHNR, FQNEAQ) derive from the germline V gene (reference sequence). The CDR3 goes from the cysteine to the phenylalanine over 15 residues. The kept DNA is CDR3 alone, 45 bases in frame from the first base.

The investigation overall reported the following: Greater TCR richness and clonality were observed in resected tumors than in tumor-adjacent uninvolved lung, and increases were observed in more dual-therapy-treated tumors. No significant correlation was found between TCR clonality and pathologic tumor regression, and only one major-pathologic-response sample was available for the clonality analysis. Tumor T-cell richness and clonality rose from pretherapy to surgery in three of three dual-therapy tumors but in only two of four nivolumab-treated tumors. TCR sequencing was performed in a small number of samples. A positive correlation was observed between pretherapy blood TCR richness and richness in tumors resected after neoadjuvant therapy (Spearman R of about 0.83).

This TCR came from an adult with non-small cell lung cancer. Rearrangement joined TRBV7-9 to TRBJ2-5; a stretch of 8 junction bases matches TRBD1. The material sequenced was tumor tissue, taken after neoadjuvant nivolumab, alone or with ipilimumab, at or shortly before surgery. The CDR3 sequence is CASSFPDRERETQYF. The DNA is TGTGCCAGCAGCTTCCCGGACAGGGAACGAGAGACCCAGTACTTC.